The 19 T cell receptor beta chains in this list originate from one sample, sequenced in a study of T cell responses to AZD1222 COVID-19 vaccine. Some clones are missing from TCRdb's copy, which holds only in-frame ones; the method was immunoSEQ multiplex PCR. This sample has 150,000 to 200,000 clones, with about 90% found just once. The sequencing used peripheral blood, collected on day 0 of AZD1222 vaccination. The receptors stem from an adult in good health.

The V call is TRBV6-5, the J call TRBJ2-7; D gene uncertain. Germline CDR1 MNHEY, CDR2 SVGAGI. The CDR3 is made up of 16 amino acids. Trimming cost V 0 bases and J 4 bases, with 16 bases left between them. The CDR3 bases are TGTGCCAGCAGTTACTCTGGTGTCCAGGTCTGGTACGAGCAGTACTTC. Protein sequence: CASSYSGVQVWYEQYF.

The chain has TRBV5-1 and TRBJ2-2; TRBD1 agrees at 9 bases. This CDR3 spans 17 amino acids. Germline assignment: CDR1 SGHRS and CDR2 YFSETQ. Trimming removed 0 bases from V and 1 base from J; junction bases left unmatched: 4. The CDR3 loop is CASSLDGQGRNTGELFF. CDR3 nucleotide sequence: TGCGCCAGCAGCTTGGACGGACAGGGGAGGAACACCGGGGAGCTGTTTTTT. Looking up the rest from reference TRBV5-1 and TRBJ2-2 gives the full variable domain: KAGVTQTPRYLIKTRGQQVTLSCSPISGHRSVSWYQQTPGQGLQFLFEYFSETQRNKGNFPGRFSGRQFSNSRSEMNVSTLELGDSALYLCASSLDGQGRNTGELFFGEGSRLTVL.

This chain connects TRBV3-1 (or the pseudogene TRBV3-2) to TRBJ2-3; TRBD1 might be the D (7 bases). The CDR3 has 18 amino acids. V was trimmed by 4 bases and J by 4 bases, leaving 24 bases between them. CDR1 and CDR2 (germline): LGHDT, YNNKEL (reference sequence). The CDR3 sequence: CASSPRGASPIWADTQYF. Here the CDR3 DNA reads TGTGCCAGCAGCCCCAGGGGGGCTAGCCCTATCTGGGCAGATACGCAGTATTTT.

The chain joins TRBV5-4 to TRBJ1-5; 9 bases are a match to TRBD1. Germline V CDR1 and CDR2: SGHNT, YYREEE (reference sequence). The V and J ends lost 1 base and 0 bases, in that order; junction bases with no gene match: 2. CDR3 length: 16 residues. CDR3 nucleotide sequence: TGTGCCAGCAGCTTGCAGGGACAGGGTAGCAATCAGCCCCAGCATTTT. Its protein is CASSLQGQGSNQPQHF.

The chain recombines TRBV28 with TRBJ1-2; D is unresolved. Per germline, CDR1 MDHEN and CDR2 SYDVKM. The CDR3 covers 13 residues. Trimming pared 5 bases from V and 4 bases from J, leaving 11 bases between. CDR3 bases: TGTGCCAGCAGTGATAACAGAGCCTATGGCTACACCTTC. Its translation: CASSDNRAYGYTF.

This chain links TRBV6-5 with TRBJ1-1; D is undetermined. The germline V gene encodes CDR1 MNHEY and CDR2 SVGAGI. Trimming cost V 5 bases and J 1 base, with 5 bases left between them. The length of the CDR3 is 12 residues. DNA of the CDR3: TGTGCCAGCAGTACGCCGAACACTGAAGCTTTCTTT. It yields the protein CASSTPNTEAFF.

The chain is built from TRBV7-3 and TRBJ2-1, with a weak D call TRBD2 (5 bases). CDR1 SGHTA and CDR2 FQGTGA come from the germline V gene. CDR3 length equals 15 residues. V shed 5 bases and J shed 2 bases, with 13 bases lying between them. Here the CDR3 reads CASSPLGSTYNEQFF. The CDR3 DNA sequence: TGTGCCAGCAGCCCTCTAGGGAGCACCTACAATGAGCAGTTCTTC.

CDR3 in amino acids: CASSECLAGATSYNEQFF. The CDR3 DNA reads TGTGCCAGCAGTGAATGTTTGGCGGGGGCCACGTCCTACAATGAGCAGTTCTTC. The rearrangement uses TRBV25-1 and TRBJ2-1, with D possibly TRBD2 on 7 matching bases. CDR3 length: 18 amino acids. Germline V gives CDR1 MGHDK, CDR2 SYGVNS. V was shortened by 1 base and J by 1 base, with 17 bases between the two germline ends.

This sequence joins TRBV9 and TRBJ2-3, with D maybe TRBD2 (5 bases). There are 16 residues in the CDR3. Germline V gene sequence: CDR1 SGDLS, CDR2 YYNGEE. Trimming cost V 0 bases and J 2 bases, with 13 bases left between them. The CDR3 coding sequence is TGTGCCAGCAGCGTAGTCGCGGGTTTTGCCACAGATACGCAGTATTTT. This translates into CASSVVAGFATDTQYF.

The chain recombines TRBV28 with TRBJ1-5; tentative D call: TRBD1 (6 bases). V shed 3 bases and J shed 6 bases, with 15 bases lying between them. From germline, CDR1 is MDHEN and CDR2 SYDVKM. The CDR3 runs to 15 residues. CDR3 nucleotide sequence: TGTGCCAGCAGTTTCGGGGGGCTCTGGGGTCAGCCCCAGCATTTT. This encodes CASSFGGLWGQPQHF.

The chain has TRBV28 and TRBJ1-1; 7 bases map to TRBD1. Germline V CDR1 and CDR2: MDHEN, SYDVKM. There are 19 residues in the CDR3. After removal of 6 bases from V and 1 base from J, the junction contained 20 bases not matched to a gene. The CDR3 reads CASRPKWTGRRTENTEAFF. The CDR3 DNA sequence: TGTGCCAGCAGACCCAAATGGACAGGAAGGCGCACCGAGAACACTGAAGCTTTCTTT.

This clone showed up just once. The chain links TRBV7-8 to TRBJ2-7; no clear D. The germline V gene has CDR1 SGHVS and CDR2 FQNEAQ. The CDR3 has 13 amino acids. V lost 0 bases to trimming and J lost 1 base, with 4 bases between them. CDR3 region: CASSLASSYEQYF. In DNA form, the CDR3 reads TGTGCCAGCAGCTTAGCGAGTTCCTACGAGCAGTACTTC.

This chain links TRBV7-2 with TRBJ1-2, with D tentatively TRBD1 (6 bases). V was clipped by 8 bases and J by 6 bases, with 19 bases between them. This CDR3 has 14 amino acids. CDR1 SGHTA and CDR2 FQGNSA come from the germline V gene. CDR3 in amino acids: CASGLRQDLDGYTF. CDR3 nucleotide sequence: TGTGCCAGCGGACTTAGACAGGATTTGGATGGCTACACCTTC.

The chain combines TRBV19 with TRBJ1-5; D remains unclear. Deletions cut 0 bases from V and 7 bases from J, with 13 bases between. Germline loops: CDR1 LNHDA, CDR2 SQIVND (reference sequence). The CDR3 consists of 15 residues. The CDR3 nucleotides read TGTGCCAGTAGTATAGATATGGCCGGGTGGCAGCCCCAGCATTTT. The encoded protein is CASSIDMAGWQPQHF.

The chain has TRBV7-9 and TRBJ2-1; D is unresolved. The V gene's germline CDR1 is SEHNR and CDR2 FQNEAQ (reference sequence). The CDR3 is 11 residues long. V was pared by 5 bases and J by 8 bases, with 7 bases between. In nucleotides, the CDR3 is TGTGCCAGCAGCATAACCTATGAGCAGTTCTTC. It specifies CASSITYEQFF.

V and J are TRBV5-4 and TRBJ1-2; D unresolved. CDR3 size: 16 residues. Germline assignment: CDR1 SGHNT and CDR2 YYREEE (reference sequence). Deletions cut 2 bases from V and 0 bases from J, with 14 bases between. The CDR3 sequence is CASSFGRGAANYGYTF. DNA for the CDR3: TGTGCCAGCAGCTTCGGACGTGGAGCTGCTAACTATGGCTACACCTTC. The whole variable domain, filled in from reference TRBV5-4 and TRBJ1-2, reads ETGVTQSPTHLIKTRGQQVTLRCSSQSGHNTVSWYQQALGQGPQFIFQYYREEENGRGNFPPRFSGLQFPNYSSELNVNALELDDSALYLCASSFGRGAANYGYTFGSGTRLTVV.

The chain links TRBV7-2 to TRBJ1-5; possibly TRBD1 for D (5 bases). CDR1 is SGHTA and CDR2 is FQGNSA in the germline V gene. The CDR3 extends over 14 amino acids. The V end lost 0 bases, the J end lost 11 bases, and 14 bases lay between the germline ends. As DNA, the CDR3 is TGTGCCAGCAGCTTAGCGCAGGGAATAGAAGCCCAGCATTTT. This sequence encodes CASSLAQGIEAQHF.

The chain links TRBV4-3 to TRBJ2-2, with 8 nucleotides matching TRBD1. Germline trimming cut 1 base from V and 7 bases from J; bases unmatched to any gene: 11. This CDR3 contains 17 residues. Germline-derived CDR1 and CDR2 are LGHNA and YSLEER. CDR3 bases: TGCGCCAGCAGCCAAGTTCCCCATGGACAGGGCAGCGGGGAGCTGTTTTTT. As protein: CASSQVPHGQGSGELFF.

The rearrangement uses TRBV3-1 (or the pseudogene TRBV3-2) and TRBJ1-4; 11 nucleotides match TRBD1. Germline CDR1 and CDR2: LGHDT and YNNKEL (reference sequence). V trimming: 4 bases; J trimming: 4 bases; junction bases outside the gene matches: 2. The CDR3 contains 15 residues. The DNA of the CDR3 is TGTGCCAGCAGCCTGGACAGGGGGCGTAATGAAAAACTGTTTTTT. This gives the protein CASSLDRGRNEKLFF.